This T cell receptor (beta chain) stems from a study of shared clonotypes between healthy human individuals (dated by TCRdb to between 2020 and 2021). Regarding the complete study: The cohort included a few men and two women between 18 and 49 years of age. For each donor, three plates each were used for CD4 naive and CD4 memory, two plates were used for CD8 naive, and one plate was used for CD8 memory. To estimate repertoire size and how much clonotypes are shared between individuals, the study performed deep sequencing of blood TCR repertoires from roughly five healthy adults. To increase sequencing depth and limit assay-specific biases, TCR repertoire library preparation and sequencing were carried out by different laboratories using diverse techniques. Each donor's leukapheresis produced roughly between about 0.8 and 8.9 billion PBMCs.

In the case of this clone: It lacks a known antigen. No much larger clonotype is one base removed from it; base qualities were not supplied.

From the cysteine up to the phenylalanine, the CDR3 has a length of 14 residues. This entry keeps only the CDR3 DNA: 42 bases, framed from base 1. The junction carries 14 bases between V and J, which are trimmed by 0 bases and 7 bases respectively. CDR1 is given as SGHRS and CDR2 as YFSETQ, both from the germline V gene. The donors were healthy, HIV-negative adults with no recently reported acute infections or vaccinations. Every donor was a Caucasian adult living in Nashville, Tennessee, USA. CD4+ T cells were enriched through magnetic negative selection, after which naive cells were positively selected on CD45RA and the remaining negative fraction served as the memory subset. Blood was collected by leukapheresis, and PBMCs were isolated by Ficoll-Histopaque density gradient centrifugation and then cryopreserved in liquid nitrogen vapor phase. Analytical flow cytometry was used to check the purity and quantity of every magnetically sorted T cell population. Each sorted fraction had its genomic DNA isolated and then quantified by UV absorbance on a Nanodrop 2000c.

TCR CDR3 regions were amplified from genomic DNA by multiplex PCR using the deep immunoSEQ assay. For each cell subset, the extracted genomic DNA was distributed evenly across all wells of several immunoSEQ 96-well plates, and each plate served as one replicate. For sorted subsets, roughly 200 ng of genomic DNA, equivalent to 30,000 or so T cell genomes, went into each replicate PCR. Purified libraries were quantified with a Qubit 3.0 fluorometer, sized on a Bioanalyzer 2100, and re-quantified with the KAPA Library Quantification kit. Each immunoSEQ 96-well plate was sequenced on its own single-read 150-cycle Illumina NextSeq 550 flow cell. As for the authors' bioinformatics: Because the immunoSEQ output held only junctional sequences and lacked quality scores, the filtering could not match the filtering applied to full-length reads. Sequences were annotated with PyIR, a Python wrapper for IgBLAST v1.9, and V/J genes and CDR3 were assigned using IMGT germline references. Reads were removed for weak V/J assignments (E-value above 1e-6), missing CDR3, stop codons, out-of-frame junctions, or ambiguous translated residues. V3J clonotypes were defined as sequences sharing the same inferred V gene, J gene, and CDR3 amino acid sequence. The percentage overlap between two repertoires was calculated by dividing the number of shared unique clonotypes by the size of the smaller repertoire. Repertoire richness was assessed with RTK rarefaction, the Chao1 estimator, and Recon v2.1 estimates of unobserved clonotypes. OLGA was used to compute generation probabilities for all TCRbeta clonotypes that the gDNA method yielded from a handful of donors. TCRdb stores this immuneACCESS table with in-frame sequences only. Part of the clones is absent; in the studies checked, under half of the shortfall reflects unresolved V genes, and no reason is known for the rest. V and J calls plus clone size are reproduced from that table; the DNA served to infer D and trimming. This sample gives some 1,100,000 clones in total; approximately 78% of them show up just once. Together, the top ten hold more than 0.5% of the sample.

The study at large found these results: Naive subsets generally had larger estimated clonotype richness than memory subsets. Roughly 5% of naive CD4, roughly 3.6% of naive CD8, roughly 2.4% of memory CD4, and around 0.4% of memory CD8 clonotypes were shared across a few donors. Because the study included a small number of donors, the genetic and exposure-history diversity represented was limited. Incomplete sequencing was indicated by rarefaction of sorted-subset datasets, despite the large sequencing depth. Sampling was restricted to blood, and TCR repertoires in tissues likely differ from the TCR repertoires found in blood. Based on pairwise subsampling, the degree of clonotype sharing among donors was expected to be affected by sequencing depth. Compared with non-shared clonotypes, the clonotypes found in all four sorted-subset donors had higher generation probabilities.

This sequence was found in a man in his late teens or twenties in good health. Some clones in this sample may be carry-over from other donors' samples. Source material: memory CD4+ T cells from PBMCs. Taken with the paper, the label for cell subset or site translates to: CD45RA-negative fraction. The chain joins TRBV5-1 to TRBJ2-7; the D region possibly corresponds to TRBD2 (5 bases align). The CDR3 in this case is CASSLEVGVGEQYF. In nucleotide form, the sequence is TGCGCCAGCAGCTTGGAGGTGGGAGTGGGGGAGCAGTACTTC.